These 23 T cell receptor beta chains originate from one sample sequenced in a study of T cell changes during pregnancy in multiple sclerosis. Assay: immunoSEQ multiplex PCR; the TCRdb copy retains only in-frame clones and omits some. The table records tens of thousands of clones, around 90% of them present only once. The sample here was peripheral blood, taken in the first trimester of pregnancy. The receptor source for this set is a female donor with multiple sclerosis, enrolled in a pregnancy study.

The chain couples TRBV21-1 to TRBJ2-1; the DNA was not compared with TRBD2, the D call given in the table. TRBV21-1 is a recognized pseudogene. This CDR3 contains 16 residues. CDR3 coding DNA: TGTGCCAGCAGCGAGCTACGGGGGGAGGCCTACAATGAGCAGTTCTTC. Protein: CASSELRGEAYNEQFF.

This chain links TRBV10-3 with TRBJ1-2; 9 bases fit TRBD1. Per the germline V gene, CDR1 is ENHRY and CDR2 is SYGVKD. The trim removed 3 bases at V and 8 bases at J, leaving 10 bases unmatched. The CDR3 consists of 15 residues. CDR3 sequence reads: CAISEPGTGQEGYTF. DNA for the CDR3: TGTGCCATCAGTGAACCAGGGACAGGGCAAGAGGGCTACACCTTC.

The genes are TRBV6-1 and TRBJ2-7, with TRBD2 matching over 16 bases. V trimming: 8 bases; J trimming: 4 bases; junction bases outside the gene matches: 5. Germline V lookup: CDR1 MNHNS, CDR2 SASEGT. The CDR3 is 15 residues long. CDR3 nucleotide sequence: TGTGCCAGCGAACCGGGACTAGCGGGAGGGTACGAGCAGTACTTC. Translating gives CASEPGLAGGYEQYF.

The genes are TRBV28 and TRBJ2-7; D uncertain. Germline CDR1 and CDR2: MDHEN and SYDVKM. V shed 6 bases and J shed 6 bases, with 15 bases lying between them. The CDR3 totals 13 residues. The CDR3 sequence is CASRPPNEREQYF. The CDR3 region has the DNA TGTGCCAGCAGACCCCCCAACGAGCGCGAGCAGTACTTC.

V usage is TRBV2 and J usage is TRBJ2-7, with D tentatively TRBD1 (6 bases). The germline gives CDR1 SNHLY, CDR2 FYNNEI. The CDR3 is made up of 15 amino acids. V lost 2 bases and J 10 bases, leaving 21 bases between the germline ends. The CDR3 DNA reads as TGTGCCAGCAGTGAATCCGGGACATTCATACGGAGACAGTACTTC. This gives the protein CASSESGTFIRRQYF. The full variable domain, completed using reference TRBV2 and TRBJ2-7, is EPEVTQTPSHQVTQMGQEVILRCVPISNHLYFYWYRQILGQKVEFLVSFYNNEISEKSEIFDDQFSVERPDGSNFTLKIRSTKLEDSAMYFCASSESGTFIRRQYFGPGTRLTVT.

V gene TRBV7-3 combines with J gene TRBJ2-7; 8 bases line up with TRBD2. CDR1 is SGHTA and CDR2 is FQGTGA in the germline V gene. With 5 bases clipped from V and 4 bases from J, the junction kept 7 bases outside the gene matches. The CDR3 loop spans 14 amino acids. The CDR3 region is CASSPAAGGYEQYF. The DNA for the CDR3 is TGTGCCAGCAGCCCGGCGGCGGGAGGATACGAGCAGTACTTC. The full variable domain, in which reference TRBV7-3 and TRBJ2-7 provide the parts outside the CDR3, is GAGVSQTPSNKVTEKGKYVELRCDPISGHTALYWYRQSLGQGPEFLIYFQGTGAADDSGLPNDRFFAVRPEGSVSTLKIQRTERGDSAVYLCASSPAAGGYEQYFGPGTRLTVT.

The chain has TRBV29-1 and TRBJ2-7, with D hard to call. This CDR3 region has 14 residues. Germline CDR1 reads SQVTM; CDR2 reads ANQGSEA. V was cut by 6 bases and J by 1 base, with 16 bases left in between. The CDR3 loop is CSVYDPEASYEQYF. CDR3 in DNA: TGCAGCGTATACGACCCCGAGGCGTCCTACGAGCAGTACTTC.

This chain uses TRBV4-3 with TRBJ1-2; possible D gene TRBD1, 6 bases. CDR3 length equals 15 residues. Germline assignment: CDR1 LGHNA and CDR2 YSLEER. Trimming left V 3 bases short and J 7 bases short, with 18 bases between. CDR3 nucleotides: TGCGCCAGCAGCCAGCTGAATCAGGGGACCGGTGGCTACACCTTC. Translated, it gives CASSQLNQGTGGYTF.

The chain joins TRBV5-1 to TRBJ2-7, with D unclear. V was shortened by 1 base and J by 1 base, with 15 bases between the two germline ends. The CDR3 is 16 amino acids. In germline, CDR1 is SGHRS, CDR2 YFSETQ. CDR3 in DNA: TGCGCCAGCAGCTTGACGAACATTCAGTGGTCCTACGAGCAGTACTTC. Its translation is CASSLTNIQWSYEQYF.

This rearrangement joins TRBV28 to TRBJ2-7; TRBD1 agrees at 8 bases. Germline V gives CDR1 MDHEN, CDR2 SYDVKM. The length of the CDR3 is 14 residues. Trimming removed 3 bases from V and 3 bases from J; junction bases left unmatched: 4. In DNA, the CDR3 is TGTGCCAGCAGTTTGGCGGGACAGGTCTACGAGCAGTACTTC. It yields the protein CASSLAGQVYEQYF. The entire variable domain, with the rest obtained from reference TRBV28 and TRBJ2-7, is as follows: DVKVTQSSRYLVKRTGEKVFLECVQDMDHENMFWYRQDPGLGLRLIYFSYDVKMKEKGDIPEGYSVSREKKERFSLILESASTNQTSMYLCASSLAGQVYEQYFGPGTRLTVT.

The chain couples TRBV19 to TRBJ1-5; 8 bases fit TRBD1. The CDR3 is 16 residues long. From germline, CDR1 is LNHDA and CDR2 SQIVND (reference sequence). V lost 1 base and J lost 4; bases outside the gene matches: 6. The CDR3 bases are TGTGCCAGTAGTATAGGGGGCAGGGGGCTAAATCAGCCCCAGCATTTT. Translation: CASSIGGRGLNQPQHF.

This chain uses TRBV7-6 with TRBJ2-5; 11 bases align to TRBD2. CDR3 size: 15 residues. Germline V CDR1 and CDR2: SGHVS, FNYEAQ. Here the CDR3 DNA reads TGTGCGCTCGGGGATCAGACTAGCGGGATAGAGACCCAGTACTTC. Translated, it gives CALGDQTSGIETQYF.

The J gene is TRBJ2-1, the V gene TRBV18, with 10 bases matching TRBD2. Germline CDR1 and CDR2: KGHSH and LQKENI. With 1 base clipped from V and 0 bases from J, the junction kept 3 bases outside the gene matches. The length of the CDR3 is 17 residues. CDR3 nucleotides: TGTGCCAGCTCACCACGGACTAGCGGAAGCTCCTACAATGAGCAGTTCTTC. Translating gives CASSPRTSGSSYNEQFF.

The rearrangement links TRBV27 to TRBJ1-1; D is perhaps TRBD1 (5 bases). In germline, CDR1 is MNHEY, CDR2 SMNVEV (reference sequence). The CDR3 sequence is 15 residues long. Trimming pared 5 bases from V and 6 bases from J, leaving 19 bases between. CDR3 DNA: TGTGCCAGCAGTCCCCAGGGCAGTACCCCCTCTGAAGCTTTCTTT. Translated: CASSPQGSTPSEAFF.

The genes are TRBV18 and TRBJ2-7, with D tentatively TRBD1 (5 bases). This CDR3 comprises 16 residues. CDR1 and CDR2 from the germline V gene are KGHSH and LQKENI. V lost 6 bases and J 4 bases, leaving 22 bases between the germline ends. In DNA form, the CDR3 reads TGTGCCAGCTCTACAGATAGTAGGACATTCGAGTACGAGCAGTACTTC. Translation: CASSTDSRTFEYEQYF.

This clone was detected many times. This chain joins TRBV9 and TRBJ1-4; D is unclear. CDR3 length equals 15 residues. The V gene lost 1 base and the J gene lost 5 bases, with 12 bases spanning the gap. Germline-derived CDR1 and CDR2 are SGDLS and YYNGEE. The CDR3 protein is CASSVLGRPNEKLFF. The CDR3 DNA reads TGTGCCAGCAGCGTATTGGGCCGGCCGAATGAAAAACTGTTTTTT.

The chain employs TRBV9 and TRBJ2-2; D is perhaps TRBD2 (6 bases). The CDR3 loop spans 13 amino acids. Germline lookup yields CDR1 SGDLS and CDR2 YYNGEE. The V gene lost 0 bases and the J gene lost 8 bases, with 8 bases spanning the gap. This chain's CDR3 is CASSVDGGGELFF. The CDR3 DNA reads as TGTGCCAGCAGCGTAGACGGGGGAGGGGAGCTGTTTTTT.

V is TRBV7-9 and J is TRBJ2-7, with 9 bases lining up with TRBD2. Unmatched junction bases numbered 4, after V lost 5 bases and J lost 5 bases. From germline, CDR1 is SEHNR and CDR2 FQNEAQ (reference sequence). The CDR3 totals 13 residues. The CDR3 spells CASSVSGSHEQYF. CDR3 in DNA: TGTGCCAGCAGCGTTAGCGGGAGCCACGAGCAGTACTTC.

CDR3 residues: CASSPLGQGTETQYF. The CDR3 DNA is TGTGCCAGCAGCCCCCTCGGACAGGGTACCGAGACCCAGTACTTC. This chain uses TRBV11-2 with TRBJ2-5; 8 nucleotides align to TRBD1. CDR3 length: 15 amino acids. Trimming cost V 5 bases and J 5 bases; bases outside gene matches: 10. CDR1 and CDR2 (germline): SGHAT, FQNNGV.

J is TRBJ2-5 and V is TRBV27, with TRBD1 matching over 7 bases. Germline V gene lookup returns CDR1 MNHEY and CDR2 SMNVEV (reference sequence). This CDR3 is 17 amino acids long. The junction had 19 bases not matched to a gene; V was cut back by 7 bases and J by 5 bases. The CDR3 spells CASKGESTGYNSETQYF. CDR3 nucleotides: TGTGCCAGCAAGGGCGAATCGACAGGGTATAATTCGGAGACCCAGTACTTC.

V gene TRBV28 combines with J gene TRBJ1-1; TRBD1 aligns across 8 bases. V trimming: 4 bases; J trimming: 1 base; junction bases outside the gene matches: 2. This CDR3 is built from 14 residues. Germline V gene lookup returns CDR1 MDHEN and CDR2 SYDVKM. This CDR3 reads CASSSGTGNTEAFF. For the CDR3, the DNA is TGTGCCAGCAGTTCGGGGACAGGGAACACTGAAGCTTTCTTT.

The V call is TRBV4-3, the J call TRBJ2-1, with 8 bases aligning to TRBD2. Germline values: CDR1 LGHNA, CDR2 YSLEER. The CDR3 consists of 16 residues. V lost 1 base, J lost 5 bases, and 7 bases stayed unmatched. The CDR3 nucleotides are TGCGCCAGCAGCCAAGGGCCCGGGACTAGAAACAATGAGCAGTTCTTC. Translated, it gives CASSQGPGTRNNEQFF.

V and J are TRBV9 and TRBJ2-5; tentatively, D is TRBD2 (7 bases). V was shortened by 4 bases and J by 5 bases, with 18 bases between the two germline ends. CDR3 length: 15 residues. Germline values: CDR1 SGDLS, CDR2 YYNGEE. The CDR3 protein is CASSSHIRGGETQYF. CDR3 DNA sequence: TGTGCCAGCAGCTCCCATATAAGGGGGGGGGAGACCCAGTACTTC. Supplemented by reference TRBV9 and TRBJ2-5, the full variable domain reads DSGVTQTPKHLITATGQRVTLRCSPRSGDLSVYWYQQSLDQGLQFLIQYYNGEERAKGNILERFSAQQFPDLHSELNLSSLELGDSALYFCASSSHIRGGETQYFGPGTRLLVL.